This T cell receptor beta chain appears in the sequencing data of a study of blood T cell repertoires in COVID-19. The CDR3 contains 14 residues. The V end lost 9 bases, the J end lost 7 bases, and 19 bases lay between the germline ends. Germline CDR1 LNHDA, CDR2 SQIVND (reference sequence). Assay: immunoSEQ multiplex PCR; the TCRdb copy retains only in-frame clones and omits some. The table records fewer than 300,000 clones, more than 65% of them present only once. This chain connects TRBV19 to TRBJ1-5; D ambiguous. The sample consisted of peripheral blood. This clonotype was sampled from a woman younger than 30 with acute or convalescent COVID-19. This CDR3 is CASLPRESHQPQHF. CDR3 DNA sequence: TGTGCCAGCCTACCCCGGGAGAGCCACCAGCCCCAGCATTTT.